This TCR beta chain was documented in a study of chemoradiotherapy in HPV16-positive cancers. Findings of the study overall: Non-HPV-specific T cells did not expand in tumors during treatment, whereas candidate HPV-specific clones and E7-related motifs did. In HPV16-positive patients, HPV-responsive T-cell expansion tracked better recurrence-free survival.

This clone was found once. Its antigen is unidentified. Produced via immunoSEQ multiplex PCR; TCRdb's table is partial and in-frame only. The sample holds more than 30,000 clones, roughly nine tenths seen once. The CDR3 is 15 residues long. Trimming took 4 bases from V and 5 from J; bases not matched to a gene: 5. The V gene's germline CDR1 is LNHDA and CDR2 SQIVND (reference sequence). The receptor was derived from a human donor with HPV-associated anogenital cancer. Sequenced here: blood, sampled from a patient who underwent chemoradiotherapy. The chain couples TRBV19 to TRBJ1-6; 7 bases match TRBD1. The CDR3 sequence: CASSKDRFDNSPLHF. CDR3 nucleotide sequence: TGTGCCAGTAGTAAGGACAGGTTCGATAATTCACCCCTCCACTTT.